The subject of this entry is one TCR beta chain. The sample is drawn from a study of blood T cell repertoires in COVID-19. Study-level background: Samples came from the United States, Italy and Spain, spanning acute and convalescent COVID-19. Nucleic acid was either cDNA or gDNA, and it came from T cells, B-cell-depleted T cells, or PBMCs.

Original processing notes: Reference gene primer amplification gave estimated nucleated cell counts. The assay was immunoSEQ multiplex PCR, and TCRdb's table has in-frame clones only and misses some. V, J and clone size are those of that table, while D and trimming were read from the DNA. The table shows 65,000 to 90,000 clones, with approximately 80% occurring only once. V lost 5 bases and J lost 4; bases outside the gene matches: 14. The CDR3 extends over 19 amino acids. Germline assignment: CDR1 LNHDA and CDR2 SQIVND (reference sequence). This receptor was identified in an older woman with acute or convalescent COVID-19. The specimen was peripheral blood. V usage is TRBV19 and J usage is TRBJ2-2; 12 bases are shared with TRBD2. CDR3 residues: CASSHRALAGGLGTGELFF. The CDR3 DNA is TGTGCCAGTAGTCATAGGGCGCTAGCGGGGGGGCTGGGCACCGGGGAGCTGTTTTTT.